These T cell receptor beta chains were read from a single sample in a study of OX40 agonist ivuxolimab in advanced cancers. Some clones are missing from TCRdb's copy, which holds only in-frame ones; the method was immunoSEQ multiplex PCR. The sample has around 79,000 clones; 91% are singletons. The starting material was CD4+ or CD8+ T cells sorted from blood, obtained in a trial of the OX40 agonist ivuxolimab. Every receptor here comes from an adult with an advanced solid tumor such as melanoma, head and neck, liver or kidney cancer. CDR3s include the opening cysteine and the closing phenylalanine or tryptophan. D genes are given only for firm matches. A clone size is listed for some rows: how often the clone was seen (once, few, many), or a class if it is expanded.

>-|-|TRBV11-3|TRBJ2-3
CASSLAEGATQYF
TGTGCCAGCAGCTTAGCGGAGGGCGCTACGCAGTATTTT
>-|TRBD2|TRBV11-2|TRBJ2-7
CASSLARLAGYEQYF
TGTGCCAGCAGCTTAGCGAGACTAGCGGGATACGAGCAGTACTTC
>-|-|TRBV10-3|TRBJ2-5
CAINRGSQETQYF
TGTGCCATCAATCGGGGCAGCCAAGAGACCCAGTACTTC
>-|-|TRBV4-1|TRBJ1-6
CASSQGAQGKLNSPLHF
TGCGCCAGCAGCCAAGGGGCTCAGGGAAAACTGAATTCACCCCTCCACTTT
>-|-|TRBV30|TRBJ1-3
CAWIQGNTIYF
TGTGCCTGGATCCAGGGAAACACCATATATTTT
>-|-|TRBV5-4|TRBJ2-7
CASSLRDQSYEQYF
TGTGCCAGCAGCTTACGGGACCAGTCCTACGAGCAGTACTTC
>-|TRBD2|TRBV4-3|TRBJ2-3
CASSQGMLGGVNTQYF
TGCGCCAGCAGCCAGGGCATGCTCGGGGGGGTGAATACGCAGTATTTT
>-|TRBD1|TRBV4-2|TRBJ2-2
CASSQEGTGANTGELFF
TGTGCCAGCAGCCAAGAAGGGACAGGGGCGAACACCGGGGAGCTGTTTTTT
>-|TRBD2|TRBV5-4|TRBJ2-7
CASSLDPTSATYEQYF
TGTGCCAGCAGCTTGGACCCGACTAGCGCCACCTACGAGCAGTACTTC
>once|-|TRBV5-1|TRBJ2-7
CASSLVASEQYF
TGCGCCAGCAGCTTGGTGGCTTCCGAGCAGTACTTC
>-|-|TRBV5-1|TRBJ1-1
CASSYTGQYEAFF
TGCGCCAGCAGCTACACCGGACAGTATGAAGCTTTCTTT
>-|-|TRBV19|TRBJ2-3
CASTPRGPTDTQYF
TGTGCCAGTACCCCCCGGGGGCCCACAGATACGCAGTATTTT
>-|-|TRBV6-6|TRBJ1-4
CASRRGVPNEKLFF
TGTGCCAGCAGGCGCGGAGTCCCCAATGAAAAACTGTTTTTT
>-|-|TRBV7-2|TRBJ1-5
CASSLVTDLNQPQHF
TGTGCCAGCAGCTTAGTTACAGATCTCAATCAGCCCCAGCATTTT
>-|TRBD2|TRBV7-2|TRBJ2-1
CASSRAGLAGGFNEQFF
TGTGCCAGCAGCCGAGCTGGACTAGCGGGAGGGTTCAATGAGCAGTTCTTC
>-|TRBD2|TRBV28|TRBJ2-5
CASSFASGMETQYF
TGTGCCAGCAGTTTCGCCAGCGGGATGGAGACCCAGTACTTC
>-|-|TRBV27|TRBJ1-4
CASSSSGVPYATNEKLFF
TGTGCCAGCAGTTCCTCAGGGGTCCCTTATGCAACTAATGAAAAACTGTTTTTT
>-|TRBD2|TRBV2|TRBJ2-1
CASSERWGSGSNEQFF
TGTGCCAGCAGTGAAAGGTGGGGTAGCGGGAGCAATGAGCAGTTCTTC
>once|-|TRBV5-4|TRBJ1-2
CASSESGPYGYTF
TGTGCCAGCAGCGAATCGGGGCCCTATGGCTACACCTTC
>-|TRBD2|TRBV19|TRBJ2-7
CASSTTSGSFDEQYF
TGTGCCAGTAGTACTACTAGCGGGAGTTTCGACGAGCAGTACTTC
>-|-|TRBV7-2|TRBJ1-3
CASSLVEAASGNTIYF
TGTGCCAGCAGCTTAGTTGAGGCTGCCTCTGGAAACACCATATATTTT
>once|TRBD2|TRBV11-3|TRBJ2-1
CASSSGGSGRAFEQFF
TGTGCCAGCAGCTCGGGGGGGAGCGGGAGGGCCTTTGAGCAGTTCTTC
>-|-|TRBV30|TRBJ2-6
CAWGEVSSGANVLTF
TGTGCCTGGGGGGAGGTCTCCTCTGGGGCCAACGTCCTGACTTTC
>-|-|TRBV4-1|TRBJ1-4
CASSQNPQGANEKLFF
TGCGCCAGCAGCCAGAACCCTCAGGGAGCTAATGAAAAACTGTTTTTT
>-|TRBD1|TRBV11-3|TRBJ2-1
CASSFGTDNEQFF
TGTGCCAGCAGCTTCGGGACAGACAATGAGCAGTTCTTC
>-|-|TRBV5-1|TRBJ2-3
CASSSPSTDTQYF
TGCGCCAGCAGCTCCCCAAGCACAGATACGCAGTATTTT
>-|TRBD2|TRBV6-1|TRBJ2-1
CASSEPKRGSYNEQFF
TGTGCCAGCAGTGAACCGAAGCGGGGTTCCTACAATGAGCAGTTCTTC
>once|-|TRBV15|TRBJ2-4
CATSRDRVGRAKNIQYF
TGTGCCACCAGCAGAGATCGCGTCGGTAGGGCCAAAAACATTCAGTACTTC
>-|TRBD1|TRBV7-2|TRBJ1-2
CASSLDSQGAIYGYTF
TGTGCCAGCAGCTTAGATTCGCAGGGGGCAATATATGGCTACACCTTC
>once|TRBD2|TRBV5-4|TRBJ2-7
CASSLPGLAGAGEQYF
TGTGCCAGCAGCCTGCCGGGACTAGCGGGAGCGGGTGAGCAGTACTTC
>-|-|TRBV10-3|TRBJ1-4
CAIKPSQGTNEKLFF
TGTGCCATCAAGCCCTCGCAGGGGACTAATGAAAAACTGTTTTTT
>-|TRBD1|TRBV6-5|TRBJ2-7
CASSYSTGSKREQYF
TGTGCCAGCAGTTACTCGACAGGGTCAAAGAGGGAGCAGTACTTC
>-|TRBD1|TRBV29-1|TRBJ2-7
CSVAGTVAYEQYF
TGCAGCGTCGCCGGGACAGTCGCCTACGAGCAGTACTTC
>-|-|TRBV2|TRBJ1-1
CASNRFKNTEAFF
TGTGCCAGCAATCGGTTCAAGAACACTGAAGCTTTCTTT
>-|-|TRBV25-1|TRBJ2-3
CASKQTGLTGGQYF
TGTGCCAGCAAACAAACAGGTCTCACCGGAGGGCAGTATTTT
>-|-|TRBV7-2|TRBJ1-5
CASSSEYSNQPQHF
TGTGCCAGCAGCTCAGAGTACAGCAATCAGCCCCAGCATTTT
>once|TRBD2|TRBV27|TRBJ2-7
CASSPGNAPRGGEQYF
TGTGCCAGCAGTCCCGGGAATGCGCCCCGGGGGGGCGAGCAGTACTTC
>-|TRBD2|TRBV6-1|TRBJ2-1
CASRPTSGSYNEQFF
TGTGCCAGCAGGCCAACTAGCGGCTCCTACAATGAGCAGTTCTTC
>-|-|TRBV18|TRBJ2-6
CASSPPGANVLTF
TGTGCCAGCTCACCTCCTGGGGCCAACGTCCTGACTTTC
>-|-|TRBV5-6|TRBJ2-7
CASRDGILGREYF
TGTGCCAGCCGGGACGGAATTCTGGGACGAGAATACTTC
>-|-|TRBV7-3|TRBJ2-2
CASSLTGTGELFF
TGTGCCAGCAGCTTAACTGGGACCGGGGAGCTGTTTTTT
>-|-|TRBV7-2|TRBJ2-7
CASSLTGFEQYF
TGTGCCAGCAGCTTAACAGGGTTCGAGCAGTACTTC
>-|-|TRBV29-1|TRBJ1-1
CSVEIGVNTEAFF
TGCAGCGTCGAAATCGGGGTGAACACTGAAGCTTTCTTT
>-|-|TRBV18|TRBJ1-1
CASSPIENTEAFF
TGTGCCAGCTCACCAATAGAGAACACTGAAGCTTTCTTT
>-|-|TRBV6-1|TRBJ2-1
CASSFNEQFF
TGTGCCAGCAGTTTCAATGAGCAGTTCTTC
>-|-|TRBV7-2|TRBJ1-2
CASSPDGGGLNYGYTF
TGTGCCAGCAGCCCAGACGGGGGAGGGTTAAACTATGGCTACACCTTC
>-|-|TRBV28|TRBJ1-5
CASKGVNQPQHF
TGTGCCAGCAAAGGGGTAAATCAGCCCCAGCATTTT
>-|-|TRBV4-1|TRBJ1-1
CASSQDVMGGTTEAFF
TGCGCCAGCAGCCAAGATGTCATGGGGGGGACCACTGAAGCTTTCTTT
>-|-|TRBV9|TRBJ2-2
CASSVGWGGDTGELFF
TGTGCCAGCAGCGTAGGATGGGGGGGCGACACCGGGGAGCTGTTTTTT
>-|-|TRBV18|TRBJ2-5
CASSPPGTPQETQYF
TGTGCCAGCTCACCTCCGGGGACACCGCAAGAGACCCAGTACTTC
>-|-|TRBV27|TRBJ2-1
CASSLFGTSYNEQFF
TGTGCCAGCAGTTTATTCGGGACTTCCTACAATGAGCAGTTCTTC
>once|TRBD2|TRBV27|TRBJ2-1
CASSLELAGGPTYNEQFF
TGTGCCAGCAGTTTAGAACTAGCGGGAGGGCCCACCTACAATGAGCAGTTCTTC
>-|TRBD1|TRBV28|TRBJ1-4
CASSSPPGQGDRGEKLFF
TGTGCCAGCAGTTCCCCACCGGGACAGGGGGATAGGGGTGAAAAACTGTTTTTT